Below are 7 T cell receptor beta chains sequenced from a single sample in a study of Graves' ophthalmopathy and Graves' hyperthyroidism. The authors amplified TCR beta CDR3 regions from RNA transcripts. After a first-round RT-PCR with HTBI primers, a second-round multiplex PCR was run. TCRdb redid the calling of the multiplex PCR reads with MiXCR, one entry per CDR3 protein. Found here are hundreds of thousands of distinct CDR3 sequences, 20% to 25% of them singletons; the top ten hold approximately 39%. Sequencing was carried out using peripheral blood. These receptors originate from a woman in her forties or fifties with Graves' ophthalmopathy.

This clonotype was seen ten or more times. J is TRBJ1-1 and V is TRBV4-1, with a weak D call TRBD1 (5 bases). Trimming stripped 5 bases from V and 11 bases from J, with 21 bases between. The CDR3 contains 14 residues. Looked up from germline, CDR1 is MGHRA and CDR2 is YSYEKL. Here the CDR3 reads CASSTTGTLREAFF. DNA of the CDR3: TGCGCCAGCAGCACGACCGGGACCCTGCGTGAGGCTTTCTTT.

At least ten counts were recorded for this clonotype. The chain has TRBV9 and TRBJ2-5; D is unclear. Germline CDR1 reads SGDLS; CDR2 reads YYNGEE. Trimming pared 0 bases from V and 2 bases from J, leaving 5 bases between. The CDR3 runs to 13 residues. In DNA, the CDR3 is TGTGCCAGCAGCGTAGCGGGTCAAGAGACCCAGTACTTC. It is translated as CASSVAGQETQYF.

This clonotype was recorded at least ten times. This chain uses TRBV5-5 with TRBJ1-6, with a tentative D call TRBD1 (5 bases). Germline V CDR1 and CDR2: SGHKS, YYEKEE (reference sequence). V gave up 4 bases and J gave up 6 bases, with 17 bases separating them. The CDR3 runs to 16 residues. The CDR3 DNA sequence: TGTGCCAGCAGCGGGCAGGGAGTTGGTGTTAATTCACCCCTCCACTTT. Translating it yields CASSGQGVGVNSPLHF.

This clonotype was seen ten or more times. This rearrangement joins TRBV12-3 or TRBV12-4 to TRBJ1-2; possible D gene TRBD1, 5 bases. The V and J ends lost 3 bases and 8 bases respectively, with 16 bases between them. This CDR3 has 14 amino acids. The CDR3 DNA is TGTGCCAGCAGTTTTGGGGGTTCGACGGGGGGCTACACCTTC. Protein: CASSFGGSTGGYTF.

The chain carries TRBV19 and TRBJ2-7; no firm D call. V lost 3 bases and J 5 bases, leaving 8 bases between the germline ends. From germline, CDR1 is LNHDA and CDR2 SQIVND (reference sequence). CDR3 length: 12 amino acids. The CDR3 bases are TGTGCCAGTAGTATTGGGCTTCACGAGCAGTACTTC. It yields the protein CASSIGLHEQYF.

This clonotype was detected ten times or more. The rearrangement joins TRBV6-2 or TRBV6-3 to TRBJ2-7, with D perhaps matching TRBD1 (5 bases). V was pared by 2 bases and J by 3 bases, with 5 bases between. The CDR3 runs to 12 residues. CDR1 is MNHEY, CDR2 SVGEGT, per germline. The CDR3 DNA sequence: TGTGCCAGCAGTTACGACAGCTACGAGCAGTACTTC. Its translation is CASSYDSYEQYF.

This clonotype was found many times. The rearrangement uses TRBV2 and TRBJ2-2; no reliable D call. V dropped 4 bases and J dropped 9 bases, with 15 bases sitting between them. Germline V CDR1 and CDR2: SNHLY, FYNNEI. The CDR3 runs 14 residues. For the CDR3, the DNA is TGTGCCAGCAGTGTTTCGGCTCAGATTTGGGAGCTGTTTTTT. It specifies CASSVSAQIWELFF.